A selection of T cell receptor beta chains follows, all from one sample in a study of blood T cell repertoires in COVID-19. Assay: immunoSEQ multiplex PCR; the TCRdb copy retains only in-frame clones and omits some. This table holds 300,000 or so clones, around 87% found once. The material sequenced was peripheral blood. The receptors stem from a woman in her thirties or forties who had recovered from COVID-19. Each CDR3 is given with its conserved first and last residue. D genes are given only for firm matches. Not all rows give a size; the values are once, few, many and, for expanded clones, a class.

J gene,V gene,D gene,clone size,CDR3 DNA,CDR3 protein
TRBJ2-2,TRBV9,TRBD2,NA,TGTGCCAGCAGCCCCCACCCGGGACTAGCGGGGGGAGTCACCGGGGAGCTGTTTTTT,CASSPHPGLAGGVTGELFF
TRBJ2-3,TRBV30,NA,NA,TGTGCCTGGAGCGGGTTAGGCACAGATACGCAGTATTTT,CAWSGLGTDTQYF
TRBJ2-1,TRBV11-2,NA,NA,TGTGCCAGCAGCTTAGGGGGCGGGGCGAACAATGAGCAGTTCTTC,CASSLGGGANNEQFF
TRBJ1-2,TRBV19,NA,NA,TGTGCCACCACGCCGAGGGATAACTATGGCTACACCTTC,CATTPRDNYGYTF
TRBJ1-1,TRBV11-2,TRBD1,NA,TGTGCCAGCAGCTTCAAGGAACAGGGGGTGTGGACTGAAGCTTTCTTT,CASSFKEQGVWTEAFF
TRBJ1-5,TRBV15,TRBD1,few,TGTGGACGAACAGGGGTGAATCAGCCCCAGCATTTT,CGRTGVNQPQHF
TRBJ2-7,TRBV27,NA,NA,TGTGCCAGCAGTTTACAGGGCTACGAGCAGTACTTC,CASSLQGYEQYF
TRBJ1-1,TRBV6-1,NA,NA,TGTGCCAGCAGTGAAGCGGGAATTACTAGGGCTTTCTTT,CASSEAGITRAFF
TRBJ1-2,TRBV5-1,TRBD1,NA,TGCGCCAGCAGCGAACACCCGGGACAGGGGGCGTTTAACTATGGCTACACCTTC,CASSEHPGQGAFNYGYTF
TRBJ1-4,TRBV23-1,TRBD1,NA,TGCGCCAGCAGTCTAGACAGGGGTTGGGAAAAACTGTTTTTT,CASSLDRGWEKLFF
TRBJ1-1,TRBV11-2,NA,NA,TGTGCCAGCAGCTCCCCGAGGCAGGGCCCAGAAGCTTTCTTT,CASSSPRQGPEAFF
TRBJ2-7,TRBV6-6,TRBD1,NA,TGTGCCAGCAGTCGACCCGGACAGGGGGGCTCCTACGAGCAGTACTTC,CASSRPGQGGSYEQYF
TRBJ2-7,TRBV6-6,TRBD2,NA,TGTGCCAGCAGCCCGACTAGCGGGGGTTTCAACGAGCAGTACTTC,CASSPTSGGFNEQYF
TRBJ2-7,TRBV5-6,NA,NA,TGTGCCAGCAGCTTGCACTACGAGCAGTACTTC,CASSLHYEQYF
TRBJ2-3,TRBV11-2,TRBD1,NA,TGTGCCAGCAGCATGCTACAGGGGGAGGCAGATACGCAGTATTTT,CASSMLQGEADTQYF
TRBJ2-4,TRBV7-2,NA,NA,TGTGCCAGCAGCCTAGTGGCCCTAGCCAAAAACATTCAGTACTTC,CASSLVALAKNIQYF
TRBJ2-5,TRBV9,TRBD1,NA,TGTGCCAGCAGCGTAGACAGGGGAGAGACCCAGTACTTC,CASSVDRGETQYF
TRBJ2-7,TRBV28,TRBD1,once,TGTGCCAGCAGTTCGGGACAGACCTACGAGCAGTACTTC,CASSSGQTYEQYF
TRBJ2-7,TRBV7-3,NA,NA,TGTGCCAGCAGCCCCGGCGGAGGGAACTACGAGCAGTACTTC,CASSPGGGNYEQYF
TRBJ1-6,TRBV5-6,NA,NA,TGTGCCAGCAGCTTAGCGGGGAGGGGACGGACTTATTCACCCCTCCACTTT,CASSLAGRGRTYSPLHF
TRBJ2-3,TRBV12-5,TRBD2,once,TGTGCTAGTGGGACTAGCGGGGGACCCACAGATACGCAGTATTTT,CASGTSGGPTDTQYF
TRBJ1-3,TRBV9,TRBD1,once,TGTGCCAGCAGCCAAAGGCCCCGGGACAGCCAAACAAGCTCTGGAAACACCATATATTTT,CASSQRPRDSQTSSGNTIYF
TRBJ1-1,TRBV5-4,TRBD1,NA,TGTGCCAGCAGCTTGGTCAGGGGGCAGGAAGCTTTCTTT,CASSLVRGQEAFF
TRBJ2-2,TRBV5-4,NA,NA,TGTGCCAGCAGCTTGCAGCGGGCCGGAAACACCGGGGAGCTGTTTTTT,CASSLQRAGNTGELFF
TRBJ1-1,TRBV5-1,NA,NA,TGCGCCAGCAGCTTGGAGGGGAATAAGAACACTGAAGCTTTCTTT,CASSLEGNKNTEAFF
TRBJ1-2,TRBV11-2,NA,NA,TGTGCCAGCAGCTTAGATGGCAGATACTATGGCTACACCTTC,CASSLDGRYYGYTF
TRBJ1-4,TRBV5-1,NA,NA,TGCGCCAGCAGCCTCACAGGAGATAATGAAAAACTGTTTTTT,CASSLTGDNEKLFF
TRBJ2-2,TRBV5-4,TRBD1,NA,TGTGCCAGCAGCACTATGGAGACAGGGGGCACCGGGGAGCTGTTTTTT,CASSTMETGGTGELFF
TRBJ2-7,TRBV15,TRBD2,NA,TGTGCCACCAGCAGAGGAGATAGCGGGGACTCCTACGAGCAGTACTTC,CATSRGDSGDSYEQYF
TRBJ2-2,TRBV19,TRBD1,NA,TGTGCCAGTACTCCGGGACAGGGATACACCGGGGAGCTGTTTTTT,CASTPGQGYTGELFF
TRBJ1-3,TRBV19,NA,NA,TGTGCCAGTAGTATAACGACAGCCGGAAACACCATATATTTT,CASSITTAGNTIYF
TRBJ1-5,TRBV6-2/TRBV6-3,NA,NA,TGTGCCAGCAGCCAACTTCTCAATCAGCCCCAGCATTTT,CASSQLLNQPQHF
TRBJ2-1,TRBV19,TRBD1,NA,TGTGCCAGTAGTATAGCTTGGACAGGGCGGTCCACCAATGAGCAGTTCTTC,CASSIAWTGRSTNEQFF
TRBJ1-1,TRBV27,NA,NA,TGTGCCAGCAGTTTCCCCGGTCCCATAAACACTGAAGCTTTCTTT,CASSFPGPINTEAFF
TRBJ1-2,TRBV2,NA,NA,TGTGCCAGCAGTGAAGAACAGAAGACATCCAACTATGGCTACACCTTC,CASSEEQKTSNYGYTF
TRBJ1-1,TRBV10-2,NA,NA,TGCGCCACCCCAGGGATGGCTGAAGCTTTCTTT,CATPGMAEAFF
TRBJ2-7,TRBV2,NA,NA,TGTGCCAGCAGTGATGGCAGATTCTCCTACGAGCAGTACTTC,CASSDGRFSYEQYF
TRBJ1-2,TRBV12-3/TRBV12-4,NA,NA,TGTGCCAGCAGTCCCGTTCGCTATGGCTACACCTTC,CASSPVRYGYTF
TRBJ1-2,TRBV28,NA,NA,TGTGCCAGCAGCCCCGGACAGTCTAACTATGGCTACACCTTC,CASSPGQSNYGYTF
TRBJ2-3,TRBV5-4,TRBD2,NA,TGTGCCAGCAGCTTGGGAGGGACTAGCGGGGGCACAGATACGCAGTATTTT,CASSLGGTSGGTDTQYF
TRBJ2-2,TRBV10-3,TRBD2,NA,TGTGCCATCAGTGCCGCGGGGGTTGGGGAGCTGTTTTTT,CAISAAGVGELFF
TRBJ2-5,TRBV5-5,TRBD1,NA,TGTGCCAGCAGCACCGCCGGGACAGGGAAGGAGACCCAGTACTTC,CASSTAGTGKETQYF
TRBJ2-1,TRBV4-2,TRBD2,NA,TGTGCCAGCAGCCAAGATCAAAGCGGGGGGGCCAACAATGAGCAGTTCTTC,CASSQDQSGGANNEQFF